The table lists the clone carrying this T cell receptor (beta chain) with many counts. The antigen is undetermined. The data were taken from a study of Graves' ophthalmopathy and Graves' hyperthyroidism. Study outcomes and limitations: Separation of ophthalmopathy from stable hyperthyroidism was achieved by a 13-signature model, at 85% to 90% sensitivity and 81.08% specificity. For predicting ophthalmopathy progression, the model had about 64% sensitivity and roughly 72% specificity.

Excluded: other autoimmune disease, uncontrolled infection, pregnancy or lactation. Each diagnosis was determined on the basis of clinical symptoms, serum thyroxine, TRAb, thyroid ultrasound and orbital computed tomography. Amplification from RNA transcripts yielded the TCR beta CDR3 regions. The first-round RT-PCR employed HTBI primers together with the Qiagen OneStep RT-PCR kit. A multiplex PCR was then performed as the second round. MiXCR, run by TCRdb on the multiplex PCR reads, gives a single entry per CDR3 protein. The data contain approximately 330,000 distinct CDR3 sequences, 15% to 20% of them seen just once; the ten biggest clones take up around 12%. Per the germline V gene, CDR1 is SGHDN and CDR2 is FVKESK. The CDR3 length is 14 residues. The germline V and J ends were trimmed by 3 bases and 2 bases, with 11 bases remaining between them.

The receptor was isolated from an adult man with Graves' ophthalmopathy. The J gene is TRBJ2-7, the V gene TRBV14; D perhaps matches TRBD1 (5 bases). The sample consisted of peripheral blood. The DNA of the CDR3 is TGTGCCAGCAGCCAGGGATCAGGGCCCTACGAGCAGTACTTC. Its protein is CASSQGSGPYEQYF.